What follows describes a single T cell receptor beta chain. Its antigen is undetermined. The source of the sample is a study of STAT5B mutations in CD4+ large granular lymphocyte leukemia. Notes on the study in general: Approximately 25% of private leukemic clonotypes occurred rarely in other patients' non-leukemic repertoires.

Generated by immunoSEQ multiplex PCR, the TCRdb table keeps only in-frame clones and is missing some. The sample includes 35,000 or so clones, 70% to 90% of them seen just once. The V segment lost 6 bases and the J segment 5 bases; nucleotides outside the gene matches: 1. Germline V gene lookup returns CDR1 SNHLY and CDR2 FYNNEI. The CDR3 spans 13 residues. This chain joins TRBV2 and TRBJ2-1; 10 positions agree with TRBD2. The sample comprised CD4+ T cells from blood buffy coats. The receptor was isolated from a human donor in good health. The CDR3 protein is CASRLAGNNEQFF. CDR3 bases: TGTGCCAGCAGACTAGCGGGAAACAATGAGCAGTTCTTC. The variable domain in full, with the rest retrieved from reference TRBV2 and TRBJ2-1, is EPEVTQTPSHQVTQMGQEVILRCVPISNHLYFYWYRQILGQKVEFLVSFYNNEISEKSEIFDDQFSVERPDGSNFTLKIRSTKLEDSAMYFCASRLAGNNEQFFGPGTRLTVL.